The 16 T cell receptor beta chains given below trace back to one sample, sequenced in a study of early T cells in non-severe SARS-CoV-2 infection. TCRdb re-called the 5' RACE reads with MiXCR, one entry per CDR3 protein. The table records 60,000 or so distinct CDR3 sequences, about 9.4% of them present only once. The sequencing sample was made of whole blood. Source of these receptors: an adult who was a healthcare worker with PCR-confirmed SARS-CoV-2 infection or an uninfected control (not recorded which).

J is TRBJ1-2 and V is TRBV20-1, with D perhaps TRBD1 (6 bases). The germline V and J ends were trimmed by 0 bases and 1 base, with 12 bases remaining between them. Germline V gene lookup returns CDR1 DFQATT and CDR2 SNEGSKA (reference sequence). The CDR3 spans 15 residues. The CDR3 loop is CSARDQGQGNYGYTF. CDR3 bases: TGCAGTGCTAGAGATCAGGGGCAGGGTAACTATGGCTACACCTTC.

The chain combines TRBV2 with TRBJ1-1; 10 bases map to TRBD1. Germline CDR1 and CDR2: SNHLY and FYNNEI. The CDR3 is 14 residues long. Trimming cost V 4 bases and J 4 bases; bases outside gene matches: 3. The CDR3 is CASSGTGGRTEAFF. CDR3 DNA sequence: TGTGCCAGCAGTGGGACAGGGGGACGCACTGAAGCTTTCTTT.

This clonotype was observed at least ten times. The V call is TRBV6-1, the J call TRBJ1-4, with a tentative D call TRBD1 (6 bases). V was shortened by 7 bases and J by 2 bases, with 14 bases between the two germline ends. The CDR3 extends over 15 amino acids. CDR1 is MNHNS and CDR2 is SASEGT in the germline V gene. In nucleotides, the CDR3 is TGTGCCAGCAACTTACAGGGCGGGACTAATGAAAAACTGTTTTTT. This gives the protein CASNLQGGTNEKLFF.

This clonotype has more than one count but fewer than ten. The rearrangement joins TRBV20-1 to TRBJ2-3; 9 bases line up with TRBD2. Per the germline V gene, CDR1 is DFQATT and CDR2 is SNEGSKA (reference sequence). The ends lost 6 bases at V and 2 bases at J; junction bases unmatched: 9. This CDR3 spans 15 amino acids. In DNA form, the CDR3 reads TGCAGTGCCCAGACGACTAGCGGCTACACAGATACGCAGTATTTT. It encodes CSAQTTSGYTDTQYF.

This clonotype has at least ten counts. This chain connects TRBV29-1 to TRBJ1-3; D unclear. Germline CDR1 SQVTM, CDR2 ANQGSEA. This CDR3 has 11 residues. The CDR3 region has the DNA TGCGGGTACGTCTCTGGAAACACCATATATTTT. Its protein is CGYVSGNTIYF.

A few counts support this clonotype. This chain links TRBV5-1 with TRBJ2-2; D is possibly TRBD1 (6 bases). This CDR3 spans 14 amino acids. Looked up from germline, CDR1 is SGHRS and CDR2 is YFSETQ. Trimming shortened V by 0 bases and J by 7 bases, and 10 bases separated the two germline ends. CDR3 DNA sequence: TGCGCCAGCAGCTTGGACAGGGACGTCGGGGAGCTGTTTTTT. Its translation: CASSLDRDVGELFF.

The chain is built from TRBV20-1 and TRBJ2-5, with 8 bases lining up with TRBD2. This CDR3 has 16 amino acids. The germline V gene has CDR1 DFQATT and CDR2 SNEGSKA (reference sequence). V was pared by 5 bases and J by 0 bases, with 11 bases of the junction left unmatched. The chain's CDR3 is CSADANGRGYQETQYF. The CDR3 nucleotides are TGCAGTGCTGACGCAAACGGGAGGGGGTACCAAGAGACCCAGTACTTC.

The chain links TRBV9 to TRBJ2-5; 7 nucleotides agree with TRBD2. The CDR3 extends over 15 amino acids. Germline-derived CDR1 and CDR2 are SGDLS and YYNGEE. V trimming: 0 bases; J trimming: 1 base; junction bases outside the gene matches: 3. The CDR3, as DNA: TGTGCCAGCAGCGTAGGATGGGGGGGCCAAGAGACCCAGTACTTC. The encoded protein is CASSVGWGGQETQYF.

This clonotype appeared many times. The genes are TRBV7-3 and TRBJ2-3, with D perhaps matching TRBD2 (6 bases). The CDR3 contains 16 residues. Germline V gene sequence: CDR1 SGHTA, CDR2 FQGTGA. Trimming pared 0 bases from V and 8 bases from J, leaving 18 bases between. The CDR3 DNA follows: TGTGCCAGCAGCTTAACCCCGGGACTGGCAAGGGGTACGCAGTATTTT. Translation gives CASSLTPGLARGTQYF.

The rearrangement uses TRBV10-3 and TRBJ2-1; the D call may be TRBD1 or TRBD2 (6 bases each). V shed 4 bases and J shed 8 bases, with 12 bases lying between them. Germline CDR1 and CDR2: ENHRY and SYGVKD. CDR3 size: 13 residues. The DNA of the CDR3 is TGTGCCATCAGTGGGCGGGACATCCATGAGCAGTTCTTC. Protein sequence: CAISGRDIHEQFF.

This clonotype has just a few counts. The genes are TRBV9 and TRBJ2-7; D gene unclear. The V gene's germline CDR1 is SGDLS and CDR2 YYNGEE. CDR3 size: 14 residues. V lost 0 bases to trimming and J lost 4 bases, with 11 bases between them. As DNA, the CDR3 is TGTGCCAGCAGCGTAGCAGCTCCTGGTTACGAGCAGTACTTC. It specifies CASSVAAPGYEQYF.

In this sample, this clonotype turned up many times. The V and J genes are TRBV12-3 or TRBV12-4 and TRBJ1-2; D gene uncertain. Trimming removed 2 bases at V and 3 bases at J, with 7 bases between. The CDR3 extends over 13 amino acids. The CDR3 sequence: CASSLQGYYGYTF. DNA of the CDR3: TGTGCCAGCAGTTTACAAGGGTACTATGGCTACACCTTC.

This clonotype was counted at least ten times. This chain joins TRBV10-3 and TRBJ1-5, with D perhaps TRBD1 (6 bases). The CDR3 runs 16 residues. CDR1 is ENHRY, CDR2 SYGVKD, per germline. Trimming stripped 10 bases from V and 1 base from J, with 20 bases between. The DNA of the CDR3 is TGTGCCACCGCCGGGACACGGAGTGGAAGCAATCAGCCCCAGCATTTT. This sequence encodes CATAGTRSGSNQPQHF.

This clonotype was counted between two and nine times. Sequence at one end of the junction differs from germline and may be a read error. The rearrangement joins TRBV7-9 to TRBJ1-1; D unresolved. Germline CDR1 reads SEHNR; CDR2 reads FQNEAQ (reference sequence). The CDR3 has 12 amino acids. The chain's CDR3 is CASSLDQTGAFF. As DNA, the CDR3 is TGTGCCAGCAGCTTGGACCAGACTGGAGCTTTCTTT.

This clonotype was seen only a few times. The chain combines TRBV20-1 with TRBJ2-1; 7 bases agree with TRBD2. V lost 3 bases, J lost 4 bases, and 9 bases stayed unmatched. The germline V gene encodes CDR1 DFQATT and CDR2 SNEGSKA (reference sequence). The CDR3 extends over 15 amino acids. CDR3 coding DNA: TGCAGTGCTAGGGAAAAAGCGGGGCCATACAATGAGCAGTTCTTC. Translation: CSAREKAGPYNEQFF.

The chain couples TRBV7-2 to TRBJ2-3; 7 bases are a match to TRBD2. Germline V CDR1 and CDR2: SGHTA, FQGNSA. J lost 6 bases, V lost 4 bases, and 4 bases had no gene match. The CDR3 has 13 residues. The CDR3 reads CASSSGRADTQYF. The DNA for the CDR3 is TGTGCCAGCAGCTCGGGGAGGGCGGATACGCAGTATTTT.